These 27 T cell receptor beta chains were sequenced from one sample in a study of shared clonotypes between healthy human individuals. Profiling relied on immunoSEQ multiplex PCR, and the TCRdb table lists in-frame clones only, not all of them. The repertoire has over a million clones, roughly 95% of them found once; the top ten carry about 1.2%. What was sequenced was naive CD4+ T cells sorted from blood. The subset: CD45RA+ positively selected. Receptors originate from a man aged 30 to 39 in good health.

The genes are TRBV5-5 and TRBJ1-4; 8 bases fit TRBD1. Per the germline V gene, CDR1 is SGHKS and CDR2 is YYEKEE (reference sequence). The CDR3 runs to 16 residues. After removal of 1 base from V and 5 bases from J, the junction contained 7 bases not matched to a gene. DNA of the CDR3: TGTGCCAGCAGCTTGACGGGACAGGCGATAAATGAAAAACTGTTTTTT. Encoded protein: CASSLTGQAINEKLFF.

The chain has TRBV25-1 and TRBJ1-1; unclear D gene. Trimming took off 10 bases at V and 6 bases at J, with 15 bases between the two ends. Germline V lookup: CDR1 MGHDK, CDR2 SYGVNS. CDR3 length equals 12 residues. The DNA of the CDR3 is TGTGCCACGCGACCTTCAATCGCTGAAGCTTTCTTT. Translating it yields CATRPSIAEAFF. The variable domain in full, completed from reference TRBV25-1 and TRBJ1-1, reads EADIYQTPRYLVIGTGKKITLECSQTMGHDKMYWYQQDPGMELHLIHYSYGVNSTEKGDLSSESTVSRIRTEHFPLTLESARPSHTSQYLCATRPSIAEAFFGQGTRLTVV.

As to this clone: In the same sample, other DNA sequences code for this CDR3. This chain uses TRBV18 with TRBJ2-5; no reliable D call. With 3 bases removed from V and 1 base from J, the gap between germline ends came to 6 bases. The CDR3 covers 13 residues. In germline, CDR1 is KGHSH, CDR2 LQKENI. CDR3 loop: CASSPGLQETQYF. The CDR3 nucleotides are TGTGCCAGCTCACCCGGGCTCCAAGAGACCCAGTACTTC.

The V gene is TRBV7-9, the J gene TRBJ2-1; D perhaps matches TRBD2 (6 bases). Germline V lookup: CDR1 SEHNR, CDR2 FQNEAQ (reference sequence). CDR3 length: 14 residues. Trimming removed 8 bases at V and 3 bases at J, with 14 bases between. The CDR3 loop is CASLSGRDYNEQFF. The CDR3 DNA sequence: TGTGCCAGCCTCTCAGGGCGGGACTACAATGAGCAGTTCTTC.

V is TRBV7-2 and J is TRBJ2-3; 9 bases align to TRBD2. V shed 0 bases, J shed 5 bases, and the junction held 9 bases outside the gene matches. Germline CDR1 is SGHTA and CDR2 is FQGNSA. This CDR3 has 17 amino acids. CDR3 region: CASSLASSGERGDTQYF. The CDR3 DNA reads TGTGCCAGCAGCTTAGCGTCTAGCGGGGAACGGGGAGATACGCAGTATTTT.

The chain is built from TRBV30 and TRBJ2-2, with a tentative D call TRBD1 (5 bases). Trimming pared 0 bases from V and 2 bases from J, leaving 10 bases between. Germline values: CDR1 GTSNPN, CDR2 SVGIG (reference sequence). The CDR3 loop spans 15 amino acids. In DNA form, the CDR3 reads TGTGCCTGGAGTGTACTGGACATTAACACCGGGGAGCTGTTTTTT. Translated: CAWSVLDINTGELFF.

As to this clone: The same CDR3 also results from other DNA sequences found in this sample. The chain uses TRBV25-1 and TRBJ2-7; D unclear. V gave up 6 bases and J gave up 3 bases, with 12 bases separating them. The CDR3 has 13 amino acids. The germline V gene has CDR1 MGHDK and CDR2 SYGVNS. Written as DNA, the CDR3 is TGTGCCAGCAGCCGAGGTAGCAGCTACGAGCAGTACTTC. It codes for CASSRGSSYEQYF.

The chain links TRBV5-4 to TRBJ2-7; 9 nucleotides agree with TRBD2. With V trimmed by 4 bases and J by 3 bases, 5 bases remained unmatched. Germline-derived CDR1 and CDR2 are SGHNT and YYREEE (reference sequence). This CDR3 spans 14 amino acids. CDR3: CASSPGTSSYEQYF. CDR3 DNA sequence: TGTGCCAGCAGCCCGGGGACTAGCAGCTACGAGCAGTACTTC.

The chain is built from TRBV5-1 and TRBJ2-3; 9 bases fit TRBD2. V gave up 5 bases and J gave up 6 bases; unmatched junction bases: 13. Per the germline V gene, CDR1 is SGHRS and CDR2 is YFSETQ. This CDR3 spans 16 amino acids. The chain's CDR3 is CASRMVLAGVTDTQYF. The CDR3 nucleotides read TGCGCCAGCAGGATGGTATTAGCGGGAGTAACGGATACGCAGTATTTT.

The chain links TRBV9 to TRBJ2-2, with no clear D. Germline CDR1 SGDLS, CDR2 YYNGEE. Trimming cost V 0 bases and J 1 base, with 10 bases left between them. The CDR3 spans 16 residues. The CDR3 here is CASSVALTLNTGELFF. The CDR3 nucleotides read TGTGCCAGCAGCGTAGCTCTCACGTTGAACACCGGGGAGCTGTTTTTT.

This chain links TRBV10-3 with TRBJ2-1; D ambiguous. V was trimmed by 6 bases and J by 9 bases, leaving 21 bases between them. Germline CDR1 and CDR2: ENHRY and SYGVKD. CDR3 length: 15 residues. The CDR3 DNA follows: TGTGCCATCAGCGACACCACTGATTACTCCGGTGAGCAGTTCTTC. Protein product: CAISDTTDYSGEQFF.

Here the CDR3 reads CASSISRTSGIQETQYF. The CDR3, as DNA: TGTGCCAGTAGTATTTCACGGACTAGCGGAATCCAAGAGACCCAGTACTTC. V and J are TRBV19 and TRBJ2-5; 10 nucleotides agree with TRBD2. Trimming took 3 bases from V and 1 from J; bases not matched to a gene: 8. Germline-derived CDR1 and CDR2 are LNHDA and SQIVND (reference sequence). The CDR3 has 17 residues.

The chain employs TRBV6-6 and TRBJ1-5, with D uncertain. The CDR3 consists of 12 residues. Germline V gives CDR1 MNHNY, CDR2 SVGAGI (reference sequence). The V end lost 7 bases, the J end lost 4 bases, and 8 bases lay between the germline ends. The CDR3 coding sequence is TGTGCCAGCACCTACCCTAATCAGCCCCAGCATTTT. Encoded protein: CASTYPNQPQHF.

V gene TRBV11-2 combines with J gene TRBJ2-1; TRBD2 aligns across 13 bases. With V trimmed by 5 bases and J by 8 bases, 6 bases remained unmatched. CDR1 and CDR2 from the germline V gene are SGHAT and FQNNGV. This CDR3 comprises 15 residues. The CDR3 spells CASSRTSGSIYEQFF. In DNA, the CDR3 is TGTGCCAGCAGCCGGACTAGCGGGAGTATTTATGAGCAGTTCTTC. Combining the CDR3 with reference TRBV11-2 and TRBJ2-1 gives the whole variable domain EAGVAQSPRYKIIEKRQSVAFWCNPISGHATLYWYQQILGQGPKLLIQFQNNGVVDDSQLPKDRFSAERLKGVDSTLKIQPAKLEDSAVYLCASSRTSGSIYEQFFGPGTRLTVL.

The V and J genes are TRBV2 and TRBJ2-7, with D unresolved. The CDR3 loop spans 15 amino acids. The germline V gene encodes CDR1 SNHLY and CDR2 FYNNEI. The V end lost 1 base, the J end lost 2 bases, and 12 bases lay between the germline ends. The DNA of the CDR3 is TGTGCCAGCAGTGAAGAGTCGGGCAGTACCTACGAGCAGTACTTC. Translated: CASSEESGSTYEQYF.

CDR3 nucleotide sequence: TGCGCCAGCAGGGGCCTCCCTGATAAGAACACTGAAGCTTTCTTT. Its protein is CASRGLPDKNTEAFF. The chain has TRBV10-2 and TRBJ1-1; D call uncertain. Germline CDR1 WSHSY, CDR2 SAAADI. The CDR3 length is 15 residues. V was trimmed by 6 bases and J by 1 base, leaving 15 bases between them.

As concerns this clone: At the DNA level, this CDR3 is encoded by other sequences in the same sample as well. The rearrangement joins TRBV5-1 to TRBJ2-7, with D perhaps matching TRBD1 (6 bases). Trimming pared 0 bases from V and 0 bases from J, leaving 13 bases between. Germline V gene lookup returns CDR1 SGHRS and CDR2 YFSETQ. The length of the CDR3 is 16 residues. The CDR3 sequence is CASSLAPTGSSYEQYF. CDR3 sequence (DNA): TGCGCCAGCAGCTTGGCTCCGACAGGTAGCTCCTACGAGCAGTACTTC.

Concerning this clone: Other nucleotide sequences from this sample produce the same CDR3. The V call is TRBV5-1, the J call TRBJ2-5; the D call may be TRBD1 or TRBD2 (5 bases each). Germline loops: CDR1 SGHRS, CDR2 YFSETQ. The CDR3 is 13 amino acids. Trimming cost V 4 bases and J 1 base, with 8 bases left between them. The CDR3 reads CASSRGFQETQYF. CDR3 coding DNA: TGCGCCAGCAGCCGGGGCTTCCAAGAGACCCAGTACTTC.

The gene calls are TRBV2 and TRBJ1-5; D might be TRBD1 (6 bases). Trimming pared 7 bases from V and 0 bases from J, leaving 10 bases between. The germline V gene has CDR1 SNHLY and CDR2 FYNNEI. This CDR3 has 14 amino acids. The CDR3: CASTDSHSNQPQHF. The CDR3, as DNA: TGTGCCAGCACGGACAGTCATAGCAATCAGCCCCAGCATTTT.

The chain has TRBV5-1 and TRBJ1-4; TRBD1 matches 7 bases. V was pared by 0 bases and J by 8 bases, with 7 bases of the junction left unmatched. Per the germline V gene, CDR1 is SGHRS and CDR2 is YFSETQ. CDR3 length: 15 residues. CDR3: CASSLVTGLREKLFF. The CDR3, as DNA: TGCGCCAGCAGCTTGGTGACAGGGCTTAGGGAAAAACTGTTTTTT.

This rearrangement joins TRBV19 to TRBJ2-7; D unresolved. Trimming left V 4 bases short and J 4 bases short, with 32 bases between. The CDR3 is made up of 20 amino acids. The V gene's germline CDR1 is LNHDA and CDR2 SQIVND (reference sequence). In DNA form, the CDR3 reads TGTGCCAGTAGTAGTCACGACGGTATCGGGCCCCTGGGCGCCCCATACGAGCAGTACTTC. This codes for CASSSHDGIGPLGAPYEQYF.

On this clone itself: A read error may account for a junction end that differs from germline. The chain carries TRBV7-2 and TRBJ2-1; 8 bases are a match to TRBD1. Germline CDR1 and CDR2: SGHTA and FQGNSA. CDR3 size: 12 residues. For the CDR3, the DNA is TGTGCCAGCAGCTTAGTGGGGGGACAGGCGATCTTC. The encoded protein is CASSLVGGQAIF.

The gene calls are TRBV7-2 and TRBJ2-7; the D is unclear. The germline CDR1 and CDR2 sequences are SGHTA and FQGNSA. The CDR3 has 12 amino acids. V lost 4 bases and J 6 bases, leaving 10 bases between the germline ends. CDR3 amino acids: CASSSYRSEQYF. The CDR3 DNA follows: TGTGCCAGCAGCTCCTACCGCTCCGAGCAGTACTTC.

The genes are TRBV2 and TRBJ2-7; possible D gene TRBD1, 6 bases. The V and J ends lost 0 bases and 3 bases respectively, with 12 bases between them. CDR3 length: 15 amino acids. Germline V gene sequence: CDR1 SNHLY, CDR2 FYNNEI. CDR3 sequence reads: CASSEAGHLNYEQYF. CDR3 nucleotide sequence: TGTGCCAGCAGTGAAGCGGGACACCTAAACTACGAGCAGTACTTC.

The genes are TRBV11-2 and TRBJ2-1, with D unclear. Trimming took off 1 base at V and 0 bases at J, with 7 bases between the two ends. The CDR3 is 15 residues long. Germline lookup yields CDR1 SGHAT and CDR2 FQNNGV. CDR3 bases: TGTGCCAGCAGCTTAGCCAGACGCTCCTACAATGAGCAGTTCTTC. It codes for CASSLARRSYNEQFF.

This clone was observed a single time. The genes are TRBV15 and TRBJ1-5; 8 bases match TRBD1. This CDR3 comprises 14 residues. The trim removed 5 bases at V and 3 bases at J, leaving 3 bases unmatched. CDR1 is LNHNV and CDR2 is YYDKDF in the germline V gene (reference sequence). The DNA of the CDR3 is TGTGCCACCAGCTGGGACAGGATCAATCAGCCCCAGCATTTT. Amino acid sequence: CATSWDRINQPQHF.

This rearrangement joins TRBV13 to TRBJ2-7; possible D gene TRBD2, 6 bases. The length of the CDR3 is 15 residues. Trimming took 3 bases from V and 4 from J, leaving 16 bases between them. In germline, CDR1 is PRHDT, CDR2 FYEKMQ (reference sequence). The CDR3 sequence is CASSFRTLGTYEQYF. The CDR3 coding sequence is TGTGCCAGCAGCTTTAGGACCCTAGGGACTTACGAGCAGTACTTC.